This T cell receptor (beta chain) was sequenced in a study of OX40 agonist ivuxolimab in advanced cancers. About the investigation overall: The costimulatory receptor OX40 (CD134) was targeted by ivuxolimab, a fully human IgG2 agonistic monoclonal antibody. Patients were allowed to have had prior anti-PD-1, anti-PD-L1 or anti-CTLA-4 therapy, and around two fifths of the dose-escalation patients had been treated with checkpoint inhibitors. The monotherapy dose-escalation portion (N ≈ 52 patients) of the phase I ivuxolimab trial is reported in the paper. Intravenous ivuxolimab was administered to patients every 2 weeks at six dose levels: 0.01, 0.1, 0.3, 1.5, 3 and 10 mg/kg. Partial responses occurred in three dose-escalation patients, of whom one had hepatocellular carcinoma and two had cutaneous melanoma. The purpose of peripheral TCRbeta sequencing was to test whether ivuxolimab changed TCR sequence diversity and led to clonal T-cell expansion. Of the roughly 51 patients in dose escalation, 19 had hepatocellular carcinoma, approximately 15 had melanoma, 9 had renal cell carcinoma and 9 had head and neck cancer. In the dose-escalation cohort, 82.7% of patients were male, and the mean age was approximately 64 years, with a range of roughly 20 to 85.

What the authors observed across the whole study: On average, CD8+ T cells showed more expanded clones than CD4+ T cells after ivuxolimab. In the 0.1-3.0 mg/kg groups, partial responders had among the lowest normalized peripheral clonal expansion, particularly in CD8+ T cells. Which antigens the clonally expanded peripheral T cells were specific for was not determined. Low levels of normalized T-cell clonal expansion were also seen in some patients who did not respond. Clonal expansion of both CD4+ and CD8+ blood T cells was observed from baseline to week 6 at doses 0.1 to 3.0 mg/kg.

The trial excluded patients who had a history of autoimmune disease or were on systemic immunosuppression. Peripheral blood for TCR sequencing was collected from all dose cohorts at baseline, on cycle 4 day 1, and on cycle 7 day 1. Samples came from an open-label, multicenter, first-in-human phase I dose-escalation trial of ivuxolimab. Adults with locally advanced or metastatic melanoma, renal cell, hepatocellular, or head and neck squamous cell carcinoma were enrolled in the trial. Before TCR sequencing, CD4+ T cells and CD8+ T cells from peripheral blood were sorted into separate populations. As concerns this clone: The antigen it binds to is not known. Base qualities were left out, and no much larger clone turns up one base away.

V gives up 3 bases and J gives up 3 bases, and the segment between their germline ends measures 10 bases. CDR1 is given as SGHNT and CDR2 as YYREEE, both from the germline V gene (reference sequence). The CDR3 goes from the cysteine to the phenylalanine over 15 residues. The CDR3 DNA has 45 bases and is translated from base 1. To sequence the TCRbeta CDR3 region, genomic DNA was isolated from the sorted cells. The immunoSEQ Assay was used to sequence the TCRbeta CDR3 regions. TCRdb mirrors the immuneACCESS table, restricted to in-frame sequences. Some clones are absent from its copies; in checked studies, under half trace to an unresolved V gene, and the reason for the others is unknown. The sample includes roughly 100,000 clones, with 92% observed a single time. Clones ranked in the top ten supply more than 3% of the sample.

The sequencing used CD4+ or CD8+ T cells sorted from blood, collected in a trial of the OX40 agonist ivuxolimab. The chain employs TRBV5-4 and TRBJ1-6; TRBD1 could be the D gene, as 6 bases match. This TCR came from an adult with an advanced solid tumor such as melanoma, head and neck, liver or kidney cancer. In nucleotides, the sequence is TGTGCCAGCAGCTCCAGGGGTCTCTATAATTCACCCCTCCACTTT. Its amino acids are CASSSRGLYNSPLHF.